Below are 25 T cell receptor beta chains sequenced from a single sample in a study of long-term antiretroviral therapy in people with HIV. Investigators performed immunoSEQ version v3.0 at survey level. Only in-frame clones appear in the TCRdb table, and some are missing; sequencing was by immunoSEQ multiplex PCR. The table has roughly 24,000 clones, nearly 90% seen once. Here the sequenced sample was unsorted PBMCs, taken 0.6 years after starting antiretroviral therapy. The receptors were sampled from a man aged 60 to 75 with HIV.

The chain uses TRBV4-2 and TRBJ2-6; 8 bases match TRBD1. Per the germline V gene, CDR1 is LGHNA and CDR2 is YNFKEQ. Trimming removed 4 bases from V and 2 bases from J; junction bases left unmatched: 4. CDR3 length equals 16 residues. The CDR3 coding sequence is TGTGCCAGCAGCCCATGGACAGGGACTGGGGCCAACGTCCTGACTTTC. Its translation is CASSPWTGTGANVLTF.

The chain couples TRBV28 to TRBJ1-6; no firm D call. The germline V gene encodes CDR1 MDHEN and CDR2 SYDVKM. Trimming took 2 bases from V and 4 from J, leaving 9 bases between them. The CDR3 is 15 residues long. The CDR3 loop reads CASSLPTSYNSPLHF. The CDR3, as DNA: TGTGCCAGCAGTTTACCCACATCATATAATTCACCCCTCCACTTT.

The V and J genes are TRBV28 and TRBJ2-3; 11 nucleotides align to TRBD2. Germline V gene data show CDR1 as MDHEN and CDR2 as SYDVKM. Unmatched junction bases numbered 3, after V lost 5 bases and J lost 2 bases. The CDR3 has 15 amino acids. The CDR3 bases are TGTGCCAGCAGTGTAGCGGGGGGGCTCACAGATACGCAGTATTTT. Encoded protein: CASSVAGGLTDTQYF.

This chain connects TRBV6-1 to TRBJ2-1; tentatively, D is TRBD1 (6 bases). The ends were cut back, 6 bases at V and 5 bases at J, with 17 bases in the middle. Germline assignment: CDR1 MNHNS and CDR2 SASEGT. This CDR3 comprises 15 residues. This chain's CDR3 is CASRTVAGTNNEQFF. The CDR3 nucleotides are TGTGCCAGCAGGACAGTGGCAGGGACAAACAATGAGCAGTTCTTC.

The sample holds one count of this clone. The gene calls are TRBV5-1 and TRBJ1-2, with TRBD1 identical over 7 bases. The CDR3 runs 13 residues. Germline CDR1 SGHRS, CDR2 YFSETQ. V lost 1 base to trimming and J lost 8 bases; unmatched junction nucleotides: 5. The CDR3 DNA sequence: TGCGCCAGCAGCTTGCTACAGGGGAGGGGCTACACCTTC. Protein: CASSLLQGRGYTF.

This chain connects TRBV4-1 to TRBJ1-2; D perhaps matches TRBD1 (5 bases). This CDR3 has 11 residues. Germline V gene sequence: CDR1 MGHRA, CDR2 YSYEKL. Trimming took off 1 base at V and 9 bases at J, with 6 bases between the two ends. The DNA of the CDR3 is TGCGCCAGCAGCCAAGGGGGCCGCTACACCTTC. Encoded protein: CASSQGGRYTF.

The J gene is TRBJ2-1, the V gene TRBV7-3, with D possibly matching TRBD1 (5 bases). With 2 bases removed from V and 4 bases from J, the gap between germline ends came to 9 bases. The germline CDR1 and CDR2 sequences are SGHTA and FQGTGA. The CDR3 has 14 residues. CDR3 in DNA: TGTGCCAGCAGCTTAGTAGGGGCGTACAATGAGCAGTTCTTC. Amino acid sequence: CASSLVGAYNEQFF.

The chain uses TRBV28 and TRBJ2-7, with D possibly called TRBD1 or TRBD2 (5 bases each). This CDR3 is built from 14 residues. V was shortened by 8 bases and J by 2 bases, with 16 bases between the two germline ends. Germline-derived CDR1 and CDR2 are MDHEN and SYDVKM. CDR3 in DNA: TGTGCCAGCGGGTCTAGGGGACCTACCTACGAGCAGTACTTC. This codes for CASGSRGPTYEQYF.

The V call is TRBV6-5, the J call TRBJ2-7; D is perhaps TRBD1 (6 bases). Trimming removed 11 bases at V and 4 bases at J, with 18 bases between. This CDR3 is 13 amino acids long. Looked up from germline, CDR1 is MNHEY and CDR2 is SVGAGI. CDR3 protein: CAGGRGREYEQYF. The CDR3 DNA sequence: TGTGCCGGGGGCAGGGGTCGAGAATACGAGCAGTACTTC.

The V gene is TRBV14, the J gene TRBJ2-2; tentatively, D is TRBD1 (6 bases). V lost 0 bases and J lost 1, with 18 bases in between. CDR1 and CDR2 from the germline V gene are SGHDN and FVKESK. The CDR3 length is 19 residues. The CDR3 nucleotides are TGTGCCAGCAGCCAAGACTTGGACAGTTGGAAGGGGAACACCGGGGAGCTGTTTTTT. Translated: CASSQDLDSWKGNTGELFF. Based on the CDR3 plus reference TRBV14 and TRBJ2-2, the full variable domain is EAGVTQFPSHSVIEKGQTVTLRCDPISGHDNLYWYRRVMGKEIKFLLHFVKESKQDESGMPNNRFLAERTGGTYSTLKVQPAELEDSGVYFCASSQDLDSWKGNTGELFFGEGSRLTVL.

This chain uses TRBV4-1 with TRBJ1-2; weak D call: TRBD1 (6 bases). V was trimmed by 3 bases and J by 8 bases, leaving 22 bases between them. Germline-derived CDR1 and CDR2 are MGHRA and YSYEKL. This CDR3 is built from 16 residues. The CDR3 DNA reads TGCGCCAGCAGCCAGACCCAGGGGCTATCGACTTGGGGCTACACCTTC. Its translation: CASSQTQGLSTWGYTF.

The chain couples TRBV6-1 to TRBJ2-7, with 8 bases lining up with TRBD2. Germline assignment: CDR1 MNHNS and CDR2 SASEGT. The CDR3 length is 15 residues. With 8 bases clipped from V and 0 bases from J, the junction kept 9 bases outside the gene matches. The CDR3 is CASGPREGSSYEQYF. Written as DNA, the CDR3 is TGTGCCAGCGGACCCCGGGAGGGGAGCTCCTACGAGCAGTACTTC.

This chain links TRBV6-5 with TRBJ2-3; D is unresolved. CDR1 is MNHEY, CDR2 SVGAGI, per germline. V lost 0 bases, J lost 0 bases, and 10 bases lay in between. The CDR3 contains 16 residues. The CDR3 loop reads CASSYSIGSSTDTQYF. The CDR3 bases are TGTGCCAGCAGTTACTCGATCGGGTCGAGCACAGATACGCAGTATTTT.

The V and J genes are TRBV9 and TRBJ1-3; D is unclear. The CDR3 runs to 13 residues. The germline CDR1 and CDR2 sequences are SGDLS and YYNGEE. V was pared by 1 base and J by 8 bases, with 10 bases between. CDR3 residues: CASSVSQMDTIYF. The CDR3 DNA reads as TGTGCCAGCAGCGTATCCCAGATGGACACCATATATTTT.

This chain links TRBV2 with TRBJ1-1; D is undetermined. The V gene's germline CDR1 is SNHLY and CDR2 FYNNEI. The CDR3 spans 13 residues. Trimming cost V 11 bases and J 1 base, with 14 bases left between them. The CDR3 protein is CAEQPPGNTEAFF. The CDR3 DNA reads as TGTGCCGAACAACCACCAGGGAACACTGAAGCTTTCTTT. The variable domain in full, completed from reference TRBV2 and TRBJ1-1, reads EPEVTQTPSHQVTQMGQEVILRCVPISNHLYFYWYRQILGQKVEFLVSFYNNEISEKSEIFDDQFSVERPDGSNFTLKIRSTKLEDSAMYFCAEQPPGNTEAFFGQGTRLTVV.

The rearrangement links TRBV4-1 to TRBJ2-7; D remains unclear. The CDR3 contains 15 residues. The germline V gene has CDR1 MGHRA and CDR2 YSYEKL. The ends were cut back, 5 bases at V and 9 bases at J, with 23 bases in the middle. DNA for the CDR3: TGCGCCAGCAGCTTCAGGTCAGACCACTCCTTAGGGCAGTACTTC. It specifies CASSFRSDHSLGQYF.

The chain recombines TRBV18 with TRBJ2-5; tentatively, D is TRBD1 or TRBD2 (5 bases each). V lost 3 bases and J 7 bases, leaving 9 bases between the germline ends. Germline V gene data show CDR1 as KGHSH and CDR2 as LQKENI. This CDR3 has 12 residues. CDR3 nucleotide sequence: TGTGCCAGCTCACCCGATGGGGGGACCCAGTACTTC. This encodes CASSPDGGTQYF.

There are a few counts of this clone. The V call is TRBV28, the J call TRBJ2-7; D is perhaps TRBD2 (6 bases). CDR1 and CDR2 from the germline V gene are MDHEN and SYDVKM. CDR3 length equals 15 residues. Deletions cut 5 bases from V and 7 bases from J, with 21 bases between. The CDR3 region is CASSPPGGSSGEQYF. CDR3 DNA sequence: TGTGCCAGCAGTCCTCCTGGGGGGAGCTCGGGGGAGCAGTACTTC. Filled out from reference TRBV28 and TRBJ2-7, the complete variable domain reads DVKVTQSSRYLVKRTGEKVFLECVQDMDHENMFWYRQDPGLGLRLIYFSYDVKMKEKGDIPEGYSVSREKKERFSLILESASTNQTSMYLCASSPPGGSSGEQYFGPGTRLTVT.

The rearrangement links TRBV11-2 to TRBJ1-1; D gene uncertain. Trimming took off 4 bases at V and 0 bases at J, with 6 bases between the two ends. CDR3 length: 13 residues. CDR1 and CDR2 from the germline V gene are SGHAT and FQNNGV. The CDR3 reads CASSSQMNTEAFF. CDR3 sequence (DNA): TGTGCCAGCAGCTCGCAAATGAACACTGAAGCTTTCTTT.

This clone was seen only once. V usage is TRBV9 and J usage is TRBJ1-1; no clear D gene. CDR1 is SGDLS and CDR2 is YYNGEE in the germline V gene. V was trimmed by 0 bases and J by 0 bases, leaving 9 bases between them. CDR3 length equals 15 residues. The CDR3 sequence: CASSVDAGLNTEAFF. Here the CDR3 DNA reads TGTGCCAGCAGCGTAGATGCAGGCCTGAACACTGAAGCTTTCTTT.

This clone was detected only once. The chain links TRBV6-5 to TRBJ2-5; D possibly corresponds to TRBD2 (6 bases). V lost 8 bases to trimming and J lost 1 base, with 14 bases between them. CDR3 size: 14 residues. Germline CDR1 MNHEY, CDR2 SVGAGI. In DNA, the CDR3 is TGTGCCAGCCGAGCCTTGGGGGGCCAAGAGACCCAGTACTTC. It yields the protein CASRALGGQETQYF.

This clone was detected once. This sequence joins TRBV7-9 and TRBJ2-1; D is uncertain. Germline V lookup: CDR1 SEHNR, CDR2 FQNEAQ (reference sequence). Trimming took 3 bases from V and 4 from J, leaving 13 bases between them. The CDR3 consists of 15 residues. The chain's CDR3 is CASSFPSLTYNEQFF. DNA of the CDR3: TGTGCCAGCAGCTTTCCGAGCCTTACTTACAATGAGCAGTTCTTC.

The chain uses TRBV5-1 and TRBJ2-3; D might be TRBD2 (6 bases). Germline lookup yields CDR1 SGHRS and CDR2 YFSETQ. This CDR3 region has 16 residues. The V end lost 4 bases, the J end lost 7 bases, and 22 bases lay between the germline ends. CDR3 coding DNA: TGCGCCAGCAGCCCTGACGGGGGAGACTCCGTGAATACGCAGTATTTT. Its translation is CASSPDGGDSVNTQYF.

V usage is TRBV28 and J usage is TRBJ2-5; D gene unclear. This CDR3 region has 15 residues. Germline V gene lookup returns CDR1 MDHEN and CDR2 SYDVKM. Trimming pared 3 bases from V and 1 base from J, leaving 12 bases between. The CDR3 region has the DNA TGTGCCAGCAGTTTGCCCTTAGTTGTCCAAGAGACCCAGTACTTC. Its protein product is CASSLPLVVQETQYF.

The V call is TRBV9, the J call TRBJ2-1, with TRBD2 matching over 13 bases. V was clipped by 0 bases and J by 7 bases; unmatched bases: 7. Germline V gene sequence: CDR1 SGDLS, CDR2 YYNGEE. The CDR3 contains 17 residues. The DNA of the CDR3 is TGTGCCAGCAGCGTAGCTTGGACTAGCGGGAGATTTAATGAGCAGTTCTTC. Translation gives CASSVAWTSGRFNEQFF.